The clone carrying this TCR beta chain was found once. CDR3 length equals 13 residues. V dropped 5 bases and J dropped 2 bases, with 7 bases sitting between them. Germline V gene data show CDR1 as LNHDA and CDR2 as SQIVND (reference sequence). Regarding time point: baseline, week 1 (first vaccination visit). Treatment reported: pre-vaccination baseline after standard-of-care therapy. Profiled with immunoSEQ multiplex PCR; TCRdb holds only in-frame clones, not every one. This table has around 59,000 clones, more than 85% appearing once. The data belong to a study of a mutant IDH1 vaccine in newly diagnosed glioma.

The rearrangement joins TRBV19 to TRBJ1-5; D is undetermined. The specimen was PBMCs, collected from a glioma patient treated with radiotherapy, temozolomide or both. This TCR was sampled from a man between 50 and 59 years old with glioma. CDR3 DNA sequence: TGTGCCAGTAGTCCCGGGGGCAATCAGCCCCAGCATTTT. Its translation is CASSPGGNQPQHF.